Shown below are 17 T cell receptor beta chains from a single sample sequenced in a study of early T cells in non-severe SARS-CoV-2 infection. TCRdb passed the 5' RACE reads through MiXCR, listing each CDR3 protein once. The sample contains about 56,000 distinct CDR3 sequences, approximately 16% of which appear only once. The sample here was whole blood, taken at baseline. These receptors all stem from an adult who was a healthcare worker with PCR-confirmed SARS-CoV-2 infection or an uninfected control (not recorded which).

The chain recombines TRBV12-3 or TRBV12-4 with TRBJ1-1; the D gene is possibly TRBD1 (6 bases). CDR3 length equals 13 residues. The V and J ends lost 5 bases and 7 bases respectively, with 14 bases between them. The CDR3 nucleotides read TGTGCCAGCAGTCCTCGCACAGGGATTGAAGCTTTCTTT. The encoded protein is CASSPRTGIEAFF.

Only a few counts were recorded for this clonotype. The chain carries TRBV13 and TRBJ2-5; D possibly corresponds to TRBD2 (5 bases). The V and J ends lost 5 bases and 5 bases respectively, with 15 bases between them. Germline V gene sequence: CDR1 PRHDT, CDR2 FYEKMQ (reference sequence). The CDR3 is 14 residues long. The CDR3 coding sequence is TGTGCCAGCAGCCGAGGAGGTGGCTTGGAGACCCAGTACTTC. Its protein product is CASSRGGGLETQYF.

V is TRBV5-6 and J is TRBJ2-7, with D unresolved. Germline CDR1 SGHDT, CDR2 YYEEEE. V lost 0 bases, J lost 6 bases, and 19 bases lay in between. CDR3 length equals 16 residues. CDR3 residues: CASSLVGQALSGEQYF. DNA of the CDR3: TGTGCCAGCAGCTTGGTCGGGCAGGCCCTTTCCGGCGAGCAGTACTTC.

The rearrangement joins TRBV5-1 to TRBJ1-2; D may be TRBD1 (6 bases). The ends were cut back, 4 bases at V and 0 bases at J, with 10 bases in the middle. CDR3 length: 14 residues. The germline V gene encodes CDR1 SGHRS and CDR2 YFSETQ. The CDR3 nucleotides read TGCGCCAGCAGCCCCGGGGGCGCTAACTATGGCTACACCTTC. Translation gives CASSPGGANYGYTF. The full variable domain, its missing parts supplied by reference TRBV5-1 and TRBJ1-2, is KAGVTQTPRYLIKTRGQQVTLSCSPISGHRSVSWYQQTPGQGLQFLFEYFSETQRNKGNFPGRFSGRQFSNSRSEMNVSTLELGDSALYLCASSPGGANYGYTFGSGTRLTVV.

The chain recombines TRBV3-1 with TRBJ2-1; possibly TRBD2 for D (6 bases). Per the germline V gene, CDR1 is LGHDT and CDR2 is YNNKEL (reference sequence). V was trimmed by 0 bases and J by 12 bases, leaving 15 bases between them. This CDR3 is 14 amino acids long. The CDR3 reads CASSQDPFAGSQFF. The CDR3 region has the DNA TGTGCCAGCAGCCAAGACCCCTTTGCGGGGTCGCAGTTCTTC.

This clonotype has a handful of counts. The rearrangement joins TRBV27 to TRBJ2-3, with TRBD2 matching over 10 bases. Looked up from germline, CDR1 is MNHEY and CDR2 is SMNVEV (reference sequence). J lost 3 bases, V lost 5 bases, and 5 bases had no gene match. This CDR3 has 15 residues. This CDR3 reads CASSPGLASTDTQYF. The CDR3 nucleotides read TGTGCCAGCAGTCCGGGACTAGCGTCGACAGATACGCAGTATTTT.

This rearrangement joins TRBV20-1 to TRBJ1-2; D is undetermined. The germline gives CDR1 DFQATT, CDR2 SNEGSKA (reference sequence). V gave up 3 bases and J gave up 5 bases, with 7 bases separating them. The CDR3 extends over 11 amino acids. The CDR3 nucleotides read TGCAGTGCTAGCGTCGGGTATGGCTACACCTTC. This encodes CSASVGYGYTF.

In its sample, this clonotype ranks as medium-sized. The chain recombines TRBV19 with TRBJ2-2, with 10 bases fitting TRBD2. This CDR3 comprises 12 residues. Germline CDR1 and CDR2: LNHDA and SQIVND (reference sequence). Losses at the gene ends were 10 bases for V and 7 bases for J; bases not matched to a gene: 3. In nucleotides, the CDR3 is TGTGCCACCGGACTAGCGGTCGGGGAGCTGTTTTTT. Encoded protein: CATGLAVGELFF.

The rearrangement joins TRBV7-9 to TRBJ2-3, with TRBD2 matching over 16 bases. The CDR3 runs to 18 residues. Germline V gives CDR1 SEHNR, CDR2 FQNEAQ (reference sequence). With 5 bases clipped from V and 5 bases from J, the junction kept 10 bases outside the gene matches. The CDR3 reads CASSTGTSGRAWGDTQYF. The CDR3 coding sequence is TGTGCCAGCAGCACGGGGACTAGCGGGAGGGCCTGGGGAGATACGCAGTATTTT. Using reference TRBV7-9 and TRBJ2-3 for the parts outside the CDR3, the full variable domain is DTGVSQNPRHKITKRGQNVTFRCDPISEHNRLYWYRQTLGQGPEFLTYFQNEAQLEKSRLLSDRFSAERPKGSFSTLEIQRTEQGDSAMYLCASSTGTSGRAWGDTQYFGPGTRLTVL.

The CDR3 DNA reads as TGTGCCAGCAGTCTCACTAGCGGGAGAAGCCATGAGCAGTTCTTC. Protein sequence: CASSLTSGRSHEQFF. The chain recombines TRBV2 with TRBJ2-1; TRBD2 agrees at 11 bases. Germline V lookup: CDR1 SNHLY, CDR2 FYNNEI. This CDR3 spans 15 amino acids. Trimming took 5 bases from V and 8 from J; bases not matched to a gene: 8.

The chain recombines TRBV6-5 with TRBJ2-1; 14 nucleotides align to TRBD2. Germline CDR1 and CDR2: MNHEY and SVGAGI. V gave up 0 bases and J gave up 3 bases; unmatched junction bases: 1. This CDR3 comprises 17 residues. The CDR3 coding sequence is TGTGCCAGCAGTTACTCGGGACTAGCGGGGGTCTACAATGAGCAGTTCTTC. Translated: CASSYSGLAGVYNEQFF.

This chain's CDR3 is CASTLGGRGEQFF. CDR3 DNA: TGTGCCAGCACCCTCGGCGGGAGGGGTGAGCAGTTCTTC. The chain is built from TRBV7-8 and TRBJ2-1; 9 nucleotides line up with TRBD2. Germline V gene sequence: CDR1 SGHVS, CDR2 FQNEAQ. J lost 9 bases, V lost 7 bases, and 7 bases had no gene match. The CDR3 spans 13 residues.

The V and J genes are TRBV20-1 and TRBJ1-2, with TRBD1 matching 11 bases. The CDR3 consists of 16 residues. Per the germline V gene, CDR1 is DFQATT and CDR2 is SNEGSKA (reference sequence). V was clipped by 2 bases and J by 9 bases; unmatched bases: 14. In DNA, the CDR3 is TGCAGTGCTAGACCTCATCCGGGACAGGGGGTGGAAAGCTACACCTTC. Protein sequence: CSARPHPGQGVESYTF.

The chain has TRBV4-1 and TRBJ1-6, with D unclear. Deletions cut 1 base from V and 12 bases from J, with 10 bases between. This CDR3 region has 13 residues. Germline V gives CDR1 MGHRA, CDR2 YSYEKL. CDR3: CASSQGDGQPLHF. The CDR3 nucleotides are TGCGCCAGCAGCCAAGGTGACGGGCAACCCCTCCACTTT.

In its sample, this clonotype was seen once. The V gene is TRBV7-9, the J gene TRBJ2-7, with D perhaps assigned TRBD1 or TRBD2 (5 bases each). V was clipped by 0 bases and J by 2 bases, with 11 bases between them. The CDR3 runs 15 residues. Germline CDR1 SEHNR, CDR2 FQNEAQ (reference sequence). The CDR3 here is CASSLAGTGPYEQYF. Here the CDR3 DNA reads TGTGCCAGCAGCTTAGCCGGGACGGGCCCCTACGAGCAGTACTTC. The full variable domain, rest sourced from reference TRBV7-9 and TRBJ2-7, is DTGVSQNPRHKITKRGQNVTFRCDPISEHNRLYWYRQTLGQGPEFLTYFQNEAQLEKSRLLSDRFSAERPKGSFSTLEIQRTEQGDSAMYLCASSLAGTGPYEQYFGPGTRLTVT.

The chain recombines TRBV13 with TRBJ1-2, with TRBD1 as a possible D gene (6 bases). Germline CDR1 is PRHDT and CDR2 is FYEKMQ (reference sequence). The CDR3 consists of 15 residues. The V and J ends lost 5 bases and 4 bases respectively, with 17 bases between them. In DNA, the CDR3 is TGTGCCAGCAGCATGACAGGATCCGGGGGCTATGGCTACACCTTC. Its translation is CASSMTGSGGYGYTF.

This clonotype was found many times. The J gene is TRBJ2-1, the V gene TRBV5-5; D possibly corresponds to TRBD1 (5 bases). V dropped 4 bases and J dropped 13 bases, with 12 bases sitting between them. The CDR3 contains 11 residues. The germline V gene has CDR1 SGHKS and CDR2 YYEKEE (reference sequence). CDR3 amino acids: CASSASREQFF. In nucleotides, the CDR3 is TGTGCCAGCAGCGCGTCCAGGGAACAGTTCTTC.